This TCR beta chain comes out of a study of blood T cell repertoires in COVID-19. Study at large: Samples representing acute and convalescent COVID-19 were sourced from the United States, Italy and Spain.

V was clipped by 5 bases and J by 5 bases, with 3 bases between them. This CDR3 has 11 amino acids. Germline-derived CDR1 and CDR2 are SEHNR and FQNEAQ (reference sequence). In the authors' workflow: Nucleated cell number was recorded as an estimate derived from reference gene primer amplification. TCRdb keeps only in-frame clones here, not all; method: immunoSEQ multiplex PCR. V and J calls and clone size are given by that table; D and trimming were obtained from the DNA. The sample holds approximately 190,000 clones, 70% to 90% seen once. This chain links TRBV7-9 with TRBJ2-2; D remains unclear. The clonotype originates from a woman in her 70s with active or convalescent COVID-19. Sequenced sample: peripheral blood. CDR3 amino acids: CASSPTGELFF. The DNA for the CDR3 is TGTGCCAGCAGCCCTACCGGGGAGCTGTTTTTT.